The 28 T cell receptor beta chains below come from one sample, sequenced in a study of blood T cell repertoires in COVID-19. Method: immunoSEQ multiplex PCR; TCRdb's copy keeps in-frame clones and lacks some. Here the sample spans 90,000 to 120,000 clones, roughly four fifths being singletons. The sequenced sample was peripheral blood. These receptors were obtained from a man in his sixties with acute or convalescent COVID-19.

The chain is built from TRBV28 and TRBJ2-7; 10 positions agree with TRBD2. The CDR3 is 14 residues long. CDR1 is MDHEN, CDR2 SYDVKM, per germline. After removal of 3 bases from V and 3 bases from J, the junction contained 2 bases not matched to a gene. The CDR3 bases are TGTGCCAGCAGTTTTCTAGCGGGAGTCTACGAGCAGTACTTC. It is translated as CASSFLAGVYEQYF. Full variable domain (missing parts from reference TRBV28 and TRBJ2-7): DVKVTQSSRYLVKRTGEKVFLECVQDMDHENMFWYRQDPGLGLRLIYFSYDVKMKEKGDIPEGYSVSREKKERFSLILESASTNQTSMYLCASSFLAGVYEQYFGPGTRLTVT.

CDR3 protein: CASSFVQRGYDTGADTQYF. The CDR3 DNA sequence: TGTGCCAGCAGCTTCGTCCAGCGGGGGTACGACACGGGGGCAGATACGCAGTATTTT. V is TRBV11-2 and J is TRBJ2-3; TRBD2 matches at 8 bases. Trimming removed 3 bases from V and 4 bases from J; junction bases left unmatched: 18. The CDR3 has 19 residues. The germline CDR1 and CDR2 sequences are SGHAT and FQNNGV.

This clone was found a few times. The genes are TRBV3-1 (or the pseudogene TRBV3-2) and TRBJ1-6; D unclear. Germline V lookup: CDR1 LGHDT, CDR2 YNNKEL (reference sequence). The V gene lost 4 bases and the J gene lost 8 bases, with 9 bases spanning the gap. The CDR3 has 13 residues. DNA for the CDR3: TGTGCCAGCAGCCCGAACAGTGATTCACCCCTCCACTTT. Its translation is CASSPNSDSPLHF.

The J gene is TRBJ1-5, the V gene TRBV10-1, with D perhaps TRBD1 (6 bases). The CDR3 sequence is 15 residues long. CDR1 is WNHNN and CDR2 is SYGVQD in the germline V gene (reference sequence). The V end was cut by 2 bases, the J end by 4 bases, with 12 bases between. In DNA form, the CDR3 reads TGCGCCAGCAGTGAGGCAGGGGTTGGTAATCAGCCCCAGCATTTT. Translated, it gives CASSEAGVGNQPQHF.

The rearrangement uses TRBV14 and TRBJ1-2, with 8 nucleotides matching TRBD1. CDR1 SGHDN and CDR2 FVKESK come from the germline V gene. V gave up 5 bases and J gave up 8 bases; unmatched junction bases: 7. The CDR3 runs to 13 residues. CDR3 protein: CASSAQGASGYTF. DNA of the CDR3: TGTGCCAGCAGCGCGCAGGGGGCATCCGGCTACACCTTC.

The chain joins TRBV28 to TRBJ2-5; tentative D call: TRBD2 (6 bases). Trimming stripped 3 bases from V and 7 bases from J, with 15 bases between. Germline V CDR1 and CDR2: MDHEN, SYDVKM. This CDR3 is built from 14 residues. The CDR3 DNA reads as TGTGCCAGCAGTTTTTGGAGGGCCCGAGGGACCCAGTACTTC. This sequence encodes CASSFWRARGTQYF.

The CDR3 coding sequence is TGTGCCAGCACCGACAGGGTGAACACTGAAGCTTTCTTT. Translated, it gives CASTDRVNTEAFF. The rearrangement uses TRBV7-9 and TRBJ1-1; TRBD1 matches 7 bases. With V trimmed by 7 bases and J by 0 bases, 2 bases remained unmatched. Germline lookup yields CDR1 SEHNR and CDR2 FQNEAQ (reference sequence). There are 13 residues in the CDR3.

This chain links TRBV11-2 with TRBJ2-1, with a possible D match to TRBD1 (6 bases). V lost 1 base to trimming and J lost 2 bases, with 12 bases between them. Germline-derived CDR1 and CDR2 are SGHAT and FQNNGV. The length of the CDR3 is 16 residues. CDR3 sequence: CASSLGPGQPYNEQFF. The CDR3 DNA follows: TGTGCCAGCAGCTTAGGCCCGGGACAACCCTACAATGAGCAGTTCTTC.

The chain couples TRBV24-1 to TRBJ2-3; no clear D. V was clipped by 3 bases and J by 3 bases, with 3 bases between them. Germline V gene data show CDR1 as KGHDR and CDR2 as SFDVKD. The length of the CDR3 is 12 residues. The CDR3 protein is CATSDPTDTQYF. The CDR3 DNA sequence: TGTGCCACCAGTGATCCGACAGATACGCAGTATTTT.

The rearrangement uses TRBV18 and TRBJ2-2; 8 positions agree with TRBD1. Germline CDR1 is KGHSH and CDR2 is LQKENI. The CDR3 sequence is 15 residues long. After removal of 2 bases from V and 7 bases from J, the junction contained 6 bases not matched to a gene. CDR3 coding DNA: TGTGCCAGCTCACCAAGGACAGGGCGGATCGGGGAGCTGTTTTTT. It specifies CASSPRTGRIGELFF.

J is TRBJ2-7 and V is TRBV5-4; 10 bases map to TRBD2. The CDR3 runs to 15 residues. Germline V CDR1 and CDR2: SGHNT, YYREEE (reference sequence). V lost 3 bases, J lost 4 bases, and 7 bases stayed unmatched. Here the CDR3 reads CASSSKREGRYEQYF. CDR3 sequence (DNA): TGTGCCAGCAGCTCAAAGCGGGAGGGCCGGTACGAGCAGTACTTC.

The CDR3 is CSVGDSSRETQYF. The CDR3 DNA follows: TGCAGCGTTGGGGACTCCTCGAGGGAGACCCAGTACTTC. The chain has TRBV29-1 and TRBJ2-5; tentative D call: TRBD2 (6 bases). This CDR3 region has 13 residues. Germline CDR1 is SQVTM and CDR2 is ANQGSEA. The V end was cut by 4 bases, the J end by 5 bases, with 14 bases between.

The CDR3 DNA is TGTGCCAGCAGCACAAGGACAGGGCAAGGCTACACCTTC. This sequence encodes CASSTRTGQGYTF. The chain combines TRBV11-3 with TRBJ1-2; 8 nucleotides match TRBD1. The CDR3 length is 13 residues. Germline loops: CDR1 SGHNT, CDR2 YENEEA. V was pared by 5 bases and J by 8 bases, with 7 bases of the junction left unmatched.

V gene TRBV9 combines with J gene TRBJ2-7; TRBD1 agrees at 9 bases. V lost 3 bases, J lost 5 bases, and 12 bases stayed unmatched. The CDR3 is made up of 16 amino acids. The germline gives CDR1 SGDLS, CDR2 YYNGEE. CDR3 nucleotides: TGTGCCAGCAGCGCGGAACAGGGGGCGGCCCAGGACGAGCAGTACTTC. Translating it yields CASSAEQGAAQDEQYF.

The CDR3 protein is CATSRDHQGAYF. The CDR3 DNA follows: TGTGCCACCAGCAGAGATCACCAGGGGGCGTACTTC. The gene calls are TRBV15 and TRBJ2-7, with 8 bases identical to TRBD1. Losses at the gene ends were 0 bases for V and 12 bases for J; bases not matched to a gene: 4. This CDR3 is built from 12 residues. Per the germline V gene, CDR1 is LNHNV and CDR2 is YYDKDF (reference sequence). The variable domain in full, completed from reference TRBV15 and TRBJ2-7, reads DAMVIQNPRYQVTQFGKPVTLSCSQTLNHNVMYWYQQKSSQAPKLLFHYYDKDFNNEADTPDNFQSRRPNTSFCFLDIRSPGLGDTAMYLCATSRDHQGAYFGPGTRLTVT.

The chain couples TRBV10-3 to TRBJ2-5; 12 bases line up with TRBD1. CDR1 ENHRY and CDR2 SYGVKD come from the germline V gene. V was pared by 8 bases and J by 4 bases, with 14 bases of the junction left unmatched. This CDR3 is built from 17 residues. This CDR3 reads CAIGVGTGGAGGETQYF. The DNA of the CDR3 is TGTGCCATCGGGGTGGGGACAGGGGGCGCAGGTGGAGAGACCCAGTACTTC.

The V gene is TRBV11-3, the J gene TRBJ1-1; possibly TRBD1 for D (6 bases). Germline CDR1 is SGHNT and CDR2 is YENEEA. This CDR3 has 13 residues. The V end lost 5 bases, the J end lost 6 bases, and 13 bases lay between the germline ends. CDR3 sequence (DNA): TGTGCCAGCAGCCCAGGGGAAACCCCTGAAGCTTTCTTT. Amino acids: CASSPGETPEAFF.

V and J are TRBV12-3 or TRBV12-4 and TRBJ2-2; D remains ambiguous. V lost 5 bases and J lost 0, with 4 bases in between. The CDR3 covers 13 residues. CDR3 DNA sequence: TGTGCCAGCAGTAACACGAACACCGGGGAGCTGTTTTTT. Its protein is CASSNTNTGELFF.

This chain uses TRBV20-1 with TRBJ1-3, with TRBD1 identical over 8 bases. The germline V gene encodes CDR1 DFQATT and CDR2 SNEGSKA (reference sequence). There are 16 residues in the CDR3. V dropped 3 bases and J dropped 4; count of bases not matched to a gene: 11. CDR3 coding DNA: TGCAGTGCTAGTTCACCGGGACAGGTTACGGGAAACACCATATATTTT. Translating it yields CSASSPGQVTGNTIYF.

The chain uses TRBV11-3 and TRBJ2-3; TRBD2 is a possible D gene (5 bases). This CDR3 is 15 amino acids long. V shed 4 bases and J shed 0 bases, with 11 bases lying between them. Germline CDR1 and CDR2: SGHNT and YENEEA. CDR3 region: CASSSGGSSTDTQYF. The CDR3 region has the DNA TGTGCCAGCAGCTCCGGAGGTTCTAGCACAGATACGCAGTATTTT.

This chain links TRBV3-1 (or the pseudogene TRBV3-2) with TRBJ1-1; 9 bases match TRBD1. The CDR3 consists of 16 residues. Looked up from germline, CDR1 is LGHDT and CDR2 is YNNKEL (reference sequence). With V trimmed by 4 bases and J by 4 bases, 10 bases remained unmatched. The CDR3 bases are TGTGCCAGCAGCCCTACGGACAGGGGAGTTAGCACTGAAGCTTTCTTT. As protein: CASSPTDRGVSTEAFF.

The rearrangement links TRBV6-2 or TRBV6-3 to TRBJ1-2; 8 bases match TRBD1. The germline CDR1 and CDR2 sequences are MNHEY and SVGEGT. The V gene end was trimmed by 5 bases and the J gene end by 5 bases; junction bases not matched to a gene: 4. The CDR3 spans 13 residues. As DNA, the CDR3 is TGTGCCAGCAGTACCGACAGGGGTTATGGCTACACCTTC. Translation: CASSTDRGYGYTF.

The chain joins TRBV6-2 or TRBV6-3 to TRBJ1-3; D not certain. The germline CDR1 and CDR2 sequences are MNHEY and SVGEGT. V was trimmed by 5 bases and J by 2 bases, leaving 7 bases between them. This CDR3 contains 13 residues. CDR3: CASSPTPGNTIYF. The CDR3 DNA is TGTGCCAGCAGTCCGACACCTGGAAACACCATATATTTT.

This clone was detected only a few times. The chain is built from TRBV24-1 and TRBJ1-4; D perhaps matches TRBD1 (5 bases). V gave up 9 bases and J gave up 7 bases, with 11 bases separating them. Germline assignment: CDR1 KGHDR and CDR2 SFDVKD. CDR3 length: 12 amino acids. CDR3 loop: CATGGMGEKLFF. For the CDR3, the DNA is TGTGCCACCGGGGGGATGGGTGAAAAACTGTTTTTT.

This clone was counted between two and nine times. The chain combines TRBV6-2 or TRBV6-3 with TRBJ1-2, with 7 bases that match TRBD1. The CDR3 runs 14 residues. Looked up from germline, CDR1 is MNHEY and CDR2 is SVGEGT. Losses at the gene ends were 6 bases for V and 4 bases for J; bases not matched to a gene: 8. CDR3 coding DNA: TGTGCCAGCAGCCCCCCCGGGACAGTCTATGGCTACACCTTC. It is translated as CASSPPGTVYGYTF.

The V and J genes are TRBV5-1 and TRBJ1-2; tentative D call: TRBD1 (6 bases). In germline, CDR1 is SGHRS, CDR2 YFSETQ. V shed 4 bases and J shed 8 bases, with 21 bases lying between them. This CDR3 contains 15 residues. The CDR3 spells CASSQVIQGSGGYTF. The DNA for the CDR3 is TGCGCCAGCAGCCAAGTTATACAGGGCTCGGGGGGCTACACCTTC.

V and J are TRBV29-1 and TRBJ1-1, with D perhaps matching TRBD1 (6 bases). CDR1 is SQVTM and CDR2 is ANQGSEA in the germline V gene. Trimming removed 5 bases from V and 8 bases from J, with 9 bases in between. The CDR3 extends over 10 amino acids. For the CDR3, the DNA is TGCAGCGTTACAGGGTTGGAAGCTTTCTTT. As protein: CSVTGLEAFF.

The V call is TRBV5-4, the J call TRBJ2-3; 12 nucleotides agree with TRBD2. V was clipped by 2 bases and J by 3 bases; unmatched bases: 7. Germline V gene data show CDR1 as SGHNT and CDR2 as YYREEE (reference sequence). This CDR3 comprises 17 residues. CDR3 residues: CASSLPSGGAKTDTQYF. CDR3 coding DNA: TGTGCCAGCAGCTTACCTAGCGGGGGGGCCAAGACAGATACGCAGTATTTT.